This T cell receptor beta chain was obtained from a study of PD-1 blockade in classical Hodgkin lymphoma. Points from the study as a whole: The diversity seen at baseline in complete responders resembled that of newly diagnosed patients. Possibly reflecting disease activity or prior therapy, repertoire differences have causes that remain undefined.

CDR1 is MDHEN and CDR2 is SYDVKM in the germline V gene. The V end lost 3 bases, the J end lost 4 bases, and 15 bases lay between the germline ends. This CDR3 has 15 residues. Data came from immunoSEQ multiplex PCR; TCRdb stores just in-frame clones and leaves some out. Of fewer than 100,000 clones in the sample, about 93% were seen once. Noted time point: cycle 4 day 1 (C4D1), after 5 to 7 weeks of nivolumab. After autologous stem cell transplantation all patients relapsed, and prior brentuximab vedotin exposure differed between cohorts. Points on this clone: What it binds is not known.

The receptor comes from a human donor with classical Hodgkin lymphoma. The chain couples TRBV28 to TRBJ1-1; maybe TRBD1 (6 bases). Sample: peripheral blood mononuclear cells (PBMCs), taken before the fourth cycle of nivolumab. The CDR3 sequence: CASSFRGAFGTEAFF. CDR3 coding DNA: TGTGCCAGCAGTTTTCGGGGGGCTTTTGGCACTGAAGCTTTCTTT.